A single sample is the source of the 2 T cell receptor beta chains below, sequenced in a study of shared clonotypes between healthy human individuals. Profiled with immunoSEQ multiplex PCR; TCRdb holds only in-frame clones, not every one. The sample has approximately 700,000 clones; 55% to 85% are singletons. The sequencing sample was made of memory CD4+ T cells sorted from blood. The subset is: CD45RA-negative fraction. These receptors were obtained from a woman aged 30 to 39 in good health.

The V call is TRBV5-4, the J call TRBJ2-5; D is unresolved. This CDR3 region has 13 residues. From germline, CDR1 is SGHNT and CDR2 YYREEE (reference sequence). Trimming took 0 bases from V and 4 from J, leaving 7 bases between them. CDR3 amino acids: CASSLAGSETQYF. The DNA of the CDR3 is TGTGCCAGCAGCTTGGCCGGTTCAGAGACCCAGTACTTC.

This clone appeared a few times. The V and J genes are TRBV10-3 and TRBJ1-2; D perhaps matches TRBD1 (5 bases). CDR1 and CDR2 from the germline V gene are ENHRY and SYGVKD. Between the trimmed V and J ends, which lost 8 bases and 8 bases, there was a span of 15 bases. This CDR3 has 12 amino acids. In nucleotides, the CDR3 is TGTGCCATCGGCGGGGACTTGCGAGGCTACACCTTC. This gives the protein CAIGGDLRGYTF.